Sequencing of this TCR beta chain was carried out in a study of post-analysis software for immune sequencing data. Overall study: Recorded disease courses covered relapsing-remitting, secondary progressive and progressive-relapsing multiple sclerosis. Some patients had no subtype annotation. Overall study results and limits: A few TRBV segments, TRBV5-6, TRBV5-1 and TRBV20-1 among them, were found more frequent in patients than controls. Patients with multiple sclerosis recorded significantly lower normalized Chao1 diversity than controls, the study found. Samples prepared in the same batch strongly co-clustered by F measure.

Unique molecular identifiers tagged the TCR beta cDNA libraries. Roughly 500,000 cDNA molecules were obtained from roughly 1 to 10 million T cells. MiXCR, applied by TCRdb to the PCR reads, yields one record per CDR3 protein. The data contain about 810,000 distinct CDR3 sequences, under 70% of them seen just once; the ten biggest clones take up over 4%. This CDR3 comprises 13 residues. V lost 5 bases and J 1 base, leaving 9 bases between the germline ends. The germline CDR1 and CDR2 sequences are ENHRY and SYGVKD. This clonotype showed up just once. No antigen is known for it. This TCR derives from a girl between 10 and 17 years old with multiple sclerosis. V usage is TRBV10-3 and J usage is TRBJ2-7; D uncertain. The sample was blood. Written as DNA, the CDR3 is TGTGCCATCAGTATAGCTGAATCCTACGAGCAGTACTTC. This codes for CAISIAESYEQYF.